This entry concerns a single TCR beta chain. Its antigen is unidentified. The time point denotes: week 5, during vaccination. What each vaccine dose contained was 300 ug of mutant IDH1 20-mer peptide, accompanied by topical imiquimod. This specimen comes from a study of a mutant IDH1 vaccine in newly diagnosed glioma. Using immunoSEQ multiplex PCR, the repertoire was profiled, and TCRdb retains in-frame clones only, with some absent. The top ten hold about 12% of the sample, which has about 36,000 clones, 81% seen once. Whole-study findings and limits: Vaccine-induced responses were seen in less than 95% of patients, spanning several MHC alleles.

The sample in question was PBMCs, obtained from a glioma patient whose treatment included an IDH1 peptide vaccine. The source is a man in his fifties with glioma.

The CDR3 is CASQASQGRAFF. CDR3 sequence (DNA): TGTGCCAGCCAGGCCTCACAGGGGAGGGCTTTCTTT. The chain has TRBV11-2 and TRBJ1-1; TRBD1 matches 7 bases. V dropped 8 bases and J dropped 11; count of bases not matched to a gene: 11. The CDR3 is 12 residues long. Per the germline V gene, CDR1 is SGHAT and CDR2 is FQNNGV.